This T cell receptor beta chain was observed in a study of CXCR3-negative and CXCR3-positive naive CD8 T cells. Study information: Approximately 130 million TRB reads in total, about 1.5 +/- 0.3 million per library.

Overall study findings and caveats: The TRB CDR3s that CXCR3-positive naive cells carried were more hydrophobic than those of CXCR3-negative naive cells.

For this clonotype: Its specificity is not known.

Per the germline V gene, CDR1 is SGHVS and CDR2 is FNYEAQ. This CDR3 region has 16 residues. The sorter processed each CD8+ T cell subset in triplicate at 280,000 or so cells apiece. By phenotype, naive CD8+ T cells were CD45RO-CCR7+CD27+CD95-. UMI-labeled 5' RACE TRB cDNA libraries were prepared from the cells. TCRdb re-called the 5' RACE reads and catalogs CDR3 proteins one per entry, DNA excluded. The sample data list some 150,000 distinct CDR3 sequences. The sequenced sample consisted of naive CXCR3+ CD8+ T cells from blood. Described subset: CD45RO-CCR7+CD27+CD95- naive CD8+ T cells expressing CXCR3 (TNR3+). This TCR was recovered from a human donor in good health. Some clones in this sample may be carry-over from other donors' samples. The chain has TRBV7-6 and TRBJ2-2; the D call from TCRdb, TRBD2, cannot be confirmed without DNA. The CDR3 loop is CASSLLAGANTGELFF.